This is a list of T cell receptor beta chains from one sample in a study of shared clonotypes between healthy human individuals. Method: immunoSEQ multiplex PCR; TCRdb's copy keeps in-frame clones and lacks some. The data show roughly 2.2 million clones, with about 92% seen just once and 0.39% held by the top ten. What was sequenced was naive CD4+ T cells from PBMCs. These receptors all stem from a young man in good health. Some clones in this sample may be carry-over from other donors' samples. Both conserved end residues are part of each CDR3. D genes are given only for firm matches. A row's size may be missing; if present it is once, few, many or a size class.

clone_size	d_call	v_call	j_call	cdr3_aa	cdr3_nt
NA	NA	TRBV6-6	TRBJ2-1	CASSYGGGSIHEQFF	TGTGCCAGCAGTTACGGTGGCGGGTCCATCCATGAGCAGTTCTTC
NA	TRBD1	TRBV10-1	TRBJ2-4	CASSESRDRNIQYF	TGCGCCAGCAGTGAGTCTAGGGACAGAAACATTCAGTACTTC
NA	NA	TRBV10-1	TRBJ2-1	CASSEQGYEQFF	TGCGCCAGCAGTGAACAGGGTTATGAGCAGTTCTTC
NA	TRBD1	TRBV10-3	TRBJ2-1	CAVTADRRGNEQFF	TGTGCCGTCACCGCGGACAGGCGAGGCAATGAGCAGTTCTTC
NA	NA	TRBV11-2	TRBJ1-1	CASSRGRVEAFF	TGTGCCAGCAGCCGGGGGCGGGTAGAAGCTTTCTTT
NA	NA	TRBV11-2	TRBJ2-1	CASSLRVSSYNEQFF	TGTGCCAGCAGCTTACGCGTCAGCTCCTACAATGAGCAGTTCTTC
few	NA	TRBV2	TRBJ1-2	CASSAGDDGYTF	TGTGCCAGCAGTGCAGGGGACGATGGCTACACCTTC
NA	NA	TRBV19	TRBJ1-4	CASSRPRFATNEKLFF	TGTGCCAGTAGTCGACCGCGATTTGCAACTAATGAAAAACTGTTTTTT
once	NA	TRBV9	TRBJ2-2	CASSRRGSMGTGELFF	TGTGCCAGCAGCCGGAGGGGATCTATGGGCACCGGGGAGCTGTTTTTT
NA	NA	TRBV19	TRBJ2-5	CASSIETGGWAETQYF	TGTGCCAGTAGTATAGAAACAGGAGGTTGGGCGGAGACCCAGTACTTC
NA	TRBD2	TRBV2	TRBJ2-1	CASSAGLAVNNEQFF	TGTGCCAGCAGCGCTGGACTAGCGGTTAACAATGAGCAGTTCTTC
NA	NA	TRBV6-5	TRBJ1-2	CASSFDINYGYTF	TGTGCCAGCAGCTTCGACATTAACTATGGCTACACCTTC
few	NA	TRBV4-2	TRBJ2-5	CASSQDPRTVQETQYF	TGTGCCAGCAGCCAAGATCCAAGGACAGTTCAAGAGACCCAGTACTTC
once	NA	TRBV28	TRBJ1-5	CASRPYRRAYNQPQHF	TGTGCCAGCAGACCCTACAGGAGGGCGTACAATCAGCCCCAGCATTTT
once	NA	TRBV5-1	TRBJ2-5	CASSSPETQYF	TGCGCCAGCAGCTCACCAGAGACCCAGTACTTC
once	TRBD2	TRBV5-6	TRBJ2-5	CASSRSGRAYETQYF	TGTGCCAGCAGCCGCAGCGGGAGGGCCTATGAGACCCAGTACTTC
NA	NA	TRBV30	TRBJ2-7	CAWQDRSYEQYF	TGTGCCTGGCAGGACCGCTCCTACGAGCAGTACTTC
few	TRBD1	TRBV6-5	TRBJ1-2	CASSRRQGYGYTF	TGTGCCAGCAGTCGAAGACAGGGCTATGGCTACACCTTC
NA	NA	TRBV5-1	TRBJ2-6	CASSFGDPTIRANVLTF	TGCGCCAGCAGCTTTGGGGACCCGACGATAAGGGCCAACGTCCTGACTTTC
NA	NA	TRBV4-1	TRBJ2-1	CASSQALNTYNEQFF	TGCGCCAGCAGCCAAGCCTTAAACACCTACAATGAGCAGTTCTTC
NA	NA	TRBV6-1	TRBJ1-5	CASSESRTQPQHF	TGTGCCAGCAGTGAATCCAGAACCCAGCCCCAGCATTTT
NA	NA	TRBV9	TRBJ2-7	CASSGGASGPYEQYF	TGTGCCAGCAGCGGGGGGGCTAGCGGTCCCTACGAGCAGTACTTC
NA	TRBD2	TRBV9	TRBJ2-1	CASSVKLQAGGKGHEQFF	TGTGCCAGCAGCGTCAAATTGCAAGCGGGAGGGAAGGGCCATGAGCAGTTCTTC
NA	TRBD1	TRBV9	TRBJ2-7	CASSLRTGAYEQYF	TGTGCCAGCAGCCTACGGACAGGGGCCTACGAGCAGTACTTC
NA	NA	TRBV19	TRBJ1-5	CASSIPQGGVQPQHF	TGTGCCAGTAGTATTCCCCAGGGCGGCGTTCAGCCCCAGCATTTT
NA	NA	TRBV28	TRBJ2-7	CARGTGRGAAYEQYF	TGTGCCAGGGGGACTGGACGAGGGGCCGCCTACGAGCAGTACTTC
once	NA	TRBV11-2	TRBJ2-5	CASSWERRSPGETQYF	TGTGCCAGCAGCTGGGAGCGACGGTCGCCCGGGGAGACCCAGTACTTC
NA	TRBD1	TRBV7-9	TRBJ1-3	CASGRDRGSGNTIYF	TGTGCCAGCGGACGGGACAGGGGTTCTGGAAACACCATATATTTT
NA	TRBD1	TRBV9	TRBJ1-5	CASSLTGQGAGQPQHF	TGTGCCAGCAGCCTAACGGGACAGGGGGCGGGTCAGCCCCAGCATTTT
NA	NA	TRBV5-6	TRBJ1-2	CASSVGESYGYTF	TGTGCCAGCAGCGTTGGAGAGTCCTATGGCTACACCTTC
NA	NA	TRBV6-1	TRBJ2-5	CASSAEGGNQETQYF	TGTGCCAGCAGTGCTGAGGGGGGGAACCAAGAGACCCAGTACTTC
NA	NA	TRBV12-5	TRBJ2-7	CASAPHREQYF	TGTGCTAGTGCCCCTCATCGCGAGCAGTACTTC
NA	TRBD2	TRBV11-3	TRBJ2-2	CASSQLAGGRTGELFF	TGTGCCAGCAGCCAACTAGCGGGAGGACGAACCGGGGAGCTGTTTTTT
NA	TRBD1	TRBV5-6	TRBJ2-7	CASSRPGTGKNEQYF	TGTGCCAGCAGCAGACCCGGGACAGGGAAGAACGAGCAGTACTTC
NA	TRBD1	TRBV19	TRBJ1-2	CATRNLEGAFYGYTF	TGTGCCACTCGAAACCTGGAGGGGGCCTTCTATGGCTACACCTTC
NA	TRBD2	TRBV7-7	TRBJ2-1	CASSSLAGVPDEQFF	TGTGCCAGCAGCTCCTTAGCGGGAGTACCCGATGAGCAGTTCTTC
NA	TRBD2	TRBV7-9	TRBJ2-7	CASSPGTSGTYEQYF	TGTGCCAGCAGCCCCGGGACTAGCGGGACCTACGAGCAGTACTTC
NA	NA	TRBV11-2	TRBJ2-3	CASRVSGGGTDTQYF	TGTGCCAGCCGGGTTTCGGGGGGCGGCACAGATACGCAGTATTTT